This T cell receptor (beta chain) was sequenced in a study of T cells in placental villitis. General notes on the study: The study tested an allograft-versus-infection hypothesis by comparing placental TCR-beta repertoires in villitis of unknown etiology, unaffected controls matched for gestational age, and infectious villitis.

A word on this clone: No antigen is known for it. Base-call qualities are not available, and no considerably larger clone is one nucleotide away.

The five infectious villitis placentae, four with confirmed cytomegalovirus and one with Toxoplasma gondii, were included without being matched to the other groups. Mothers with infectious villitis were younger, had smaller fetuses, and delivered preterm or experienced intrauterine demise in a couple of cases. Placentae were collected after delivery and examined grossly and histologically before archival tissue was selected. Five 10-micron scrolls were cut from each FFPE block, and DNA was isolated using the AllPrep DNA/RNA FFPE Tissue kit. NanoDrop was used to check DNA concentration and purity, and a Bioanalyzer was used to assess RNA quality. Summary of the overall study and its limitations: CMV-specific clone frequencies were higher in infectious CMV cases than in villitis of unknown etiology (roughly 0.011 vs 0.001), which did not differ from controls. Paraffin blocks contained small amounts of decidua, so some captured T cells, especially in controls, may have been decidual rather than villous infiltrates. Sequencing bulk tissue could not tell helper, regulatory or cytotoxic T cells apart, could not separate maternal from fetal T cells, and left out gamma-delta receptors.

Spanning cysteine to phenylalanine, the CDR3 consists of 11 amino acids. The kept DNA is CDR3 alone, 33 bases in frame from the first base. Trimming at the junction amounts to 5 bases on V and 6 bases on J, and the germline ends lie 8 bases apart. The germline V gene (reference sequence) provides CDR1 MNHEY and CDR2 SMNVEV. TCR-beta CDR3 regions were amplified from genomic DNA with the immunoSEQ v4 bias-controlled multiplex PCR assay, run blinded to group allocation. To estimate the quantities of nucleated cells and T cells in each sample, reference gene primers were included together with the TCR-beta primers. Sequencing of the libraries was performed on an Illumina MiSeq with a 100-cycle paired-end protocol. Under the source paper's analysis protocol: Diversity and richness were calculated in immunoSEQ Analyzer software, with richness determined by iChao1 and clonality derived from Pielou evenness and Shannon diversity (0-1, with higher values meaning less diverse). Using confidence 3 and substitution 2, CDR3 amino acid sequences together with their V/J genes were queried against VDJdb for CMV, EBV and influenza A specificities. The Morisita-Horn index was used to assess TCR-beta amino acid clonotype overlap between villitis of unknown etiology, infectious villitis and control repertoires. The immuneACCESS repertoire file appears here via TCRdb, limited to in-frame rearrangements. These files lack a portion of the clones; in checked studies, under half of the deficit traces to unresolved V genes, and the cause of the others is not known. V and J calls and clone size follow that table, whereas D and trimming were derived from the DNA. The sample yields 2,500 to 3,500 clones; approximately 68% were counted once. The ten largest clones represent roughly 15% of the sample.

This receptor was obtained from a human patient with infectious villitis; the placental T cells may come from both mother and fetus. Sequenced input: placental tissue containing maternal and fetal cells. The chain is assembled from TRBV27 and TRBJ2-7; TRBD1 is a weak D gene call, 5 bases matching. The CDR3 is CASSQGAEQYF. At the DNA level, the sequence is TGTGCCAGCAGTCAAGGGGCCGAGCAGTACTTC.